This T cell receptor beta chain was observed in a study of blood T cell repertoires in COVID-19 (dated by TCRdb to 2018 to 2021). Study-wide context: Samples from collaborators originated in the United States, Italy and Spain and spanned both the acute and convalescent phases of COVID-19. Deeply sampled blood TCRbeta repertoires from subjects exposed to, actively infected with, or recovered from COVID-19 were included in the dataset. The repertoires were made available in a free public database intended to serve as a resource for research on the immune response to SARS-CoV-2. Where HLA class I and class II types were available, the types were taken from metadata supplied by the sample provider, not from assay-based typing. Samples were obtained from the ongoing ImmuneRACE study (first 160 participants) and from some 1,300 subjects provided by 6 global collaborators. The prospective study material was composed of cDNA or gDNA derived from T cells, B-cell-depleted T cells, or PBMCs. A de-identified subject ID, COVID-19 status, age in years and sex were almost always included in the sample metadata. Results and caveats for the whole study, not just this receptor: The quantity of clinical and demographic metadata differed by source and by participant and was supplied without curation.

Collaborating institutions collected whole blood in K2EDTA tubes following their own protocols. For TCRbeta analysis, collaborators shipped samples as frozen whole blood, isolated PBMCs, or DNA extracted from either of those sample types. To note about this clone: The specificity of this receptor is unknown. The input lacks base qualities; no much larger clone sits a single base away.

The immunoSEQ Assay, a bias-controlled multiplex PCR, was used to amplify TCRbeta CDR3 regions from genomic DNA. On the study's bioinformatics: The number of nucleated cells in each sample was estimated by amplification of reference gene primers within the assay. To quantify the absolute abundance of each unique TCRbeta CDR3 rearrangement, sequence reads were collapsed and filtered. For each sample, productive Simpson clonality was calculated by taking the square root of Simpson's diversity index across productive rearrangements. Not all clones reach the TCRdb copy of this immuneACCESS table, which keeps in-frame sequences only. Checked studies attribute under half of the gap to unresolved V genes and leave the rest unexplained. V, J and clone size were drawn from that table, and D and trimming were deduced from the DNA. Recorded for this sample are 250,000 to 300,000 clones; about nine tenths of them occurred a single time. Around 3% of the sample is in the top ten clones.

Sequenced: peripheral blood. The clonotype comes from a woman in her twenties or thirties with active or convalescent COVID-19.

The DNA sequence follows: TGTGCCAGCAGCGGGGGACGCGGGGAGCAGTACTTC. Its protein product is CASSGGRGEQYF. This sequence uses TRBV6-5 and TRBJ2-7; the D gene is perhaps TRBD2, from 6 matching bases. V lost 6 bases and J lost 7 bases; the stretch between them is 13 bases long. CDR1 and CDR2 are drawn from the germline V gene: MNHEY, SVGAGI. The CDR3 covers 12 residues, taking in both the cysteine and the phenylalanine. Only CDR3 DNA is held: 36 bases, read in frame from base 1.